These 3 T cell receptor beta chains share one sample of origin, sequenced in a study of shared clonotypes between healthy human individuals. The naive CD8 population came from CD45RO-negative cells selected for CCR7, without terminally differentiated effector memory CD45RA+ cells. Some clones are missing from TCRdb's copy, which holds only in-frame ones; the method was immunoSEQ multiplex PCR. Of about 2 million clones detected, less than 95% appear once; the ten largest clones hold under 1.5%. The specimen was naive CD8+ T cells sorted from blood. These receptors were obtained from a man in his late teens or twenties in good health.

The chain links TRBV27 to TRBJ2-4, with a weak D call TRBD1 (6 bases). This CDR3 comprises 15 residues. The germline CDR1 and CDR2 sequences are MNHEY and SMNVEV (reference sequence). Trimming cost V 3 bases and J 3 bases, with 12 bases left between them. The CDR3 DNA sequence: TGTGCCAGCAGTTTTGGGGGCGCGGGCAAAAACATTCAGTACTTC. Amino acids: CASSFGGAGKNIQYF.

In DNA form, the CDR3 reads TGTGCCAGCAGCTTGGCCGTCATGGTTTTGCACACTGAAGCTTTCTTT. It yields the protein CASSLAVMVLHTEAFF. This rearrangement joins TRBV5-8 to TRBJ1-1; D gene ambiguous. The CDR3 totals 16 residues. Germline lookup yields CDR1 SGHTS and CDR2 YDEGEE. The V and J ends lost 0 bases and 3 bases respectively, with 15 bases between them.

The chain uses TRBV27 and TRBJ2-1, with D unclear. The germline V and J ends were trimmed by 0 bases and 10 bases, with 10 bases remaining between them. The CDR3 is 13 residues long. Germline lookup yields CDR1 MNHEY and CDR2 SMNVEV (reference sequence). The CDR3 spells CASSLSKVGEQFF. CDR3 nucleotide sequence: TGTGCCAGCAGTTTATCGAAAGTTGGGGAGCAGTTCTTC.